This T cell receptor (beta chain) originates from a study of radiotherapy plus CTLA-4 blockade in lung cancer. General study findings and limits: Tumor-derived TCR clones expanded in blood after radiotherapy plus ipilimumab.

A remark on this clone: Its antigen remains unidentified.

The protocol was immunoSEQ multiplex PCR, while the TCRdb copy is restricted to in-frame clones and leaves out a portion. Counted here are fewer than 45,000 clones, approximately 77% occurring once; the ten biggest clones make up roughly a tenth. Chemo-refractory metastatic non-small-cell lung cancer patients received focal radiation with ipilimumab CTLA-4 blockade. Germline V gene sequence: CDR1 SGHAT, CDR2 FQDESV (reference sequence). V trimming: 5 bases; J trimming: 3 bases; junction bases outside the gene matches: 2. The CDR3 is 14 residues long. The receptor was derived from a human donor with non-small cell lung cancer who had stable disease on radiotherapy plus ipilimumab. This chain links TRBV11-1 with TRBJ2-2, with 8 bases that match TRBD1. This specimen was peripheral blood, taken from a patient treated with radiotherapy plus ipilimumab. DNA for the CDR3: TGTGCCAGCAGCGGACAGGGTCACACCGGGGAGCTGTTTTTT. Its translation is CASSGQGHTGELFF.